This TCR beta chain was sequenced for a study of blood T cells in healthy people across ages. Primers used in a second PCR of about 7 to 12 cycles were a sample-barcoded 5' primer and a J-beta primer mix. TCRdb analysed the 5' RACE reads with MiXCR anew, one entry per CDR3 protein. The sample holds 1.5 million to 1.8 million distinct CDR3 sequences, under 55% seen once. CDR3 length equals 11 residues. In germline, CDR1 is ENHRY, CDR2 SYGVKD. Trimming removed 5 bases from V and 13 bases from J; junction bases left unmatched: 4. This clonotype was sampled from a young woman in good health. This chain links TRBV10-3 with TRBJ2-1; 8 bases line up with TRBD2. Sequencing was carried out using blood. CDR3 bases: TGTGCCATCAGTCCCGGGACTAGTCAGTTCTTC. Translation gives CAISPGTSQFF.